The clone carrying this TCR beta chain was observed at least ten times. The data derive from a study of blood T cells in healthy people across ages. The V end was cut by 1 base, the J end by 5 bases, with 5 bases between. Germline lookup yields CDR1 SEHNR and CDR2 FQNEAQ (reference sequence). CDR3 size: 12 residues. Primers used in a second PCR of roughly 6 to 11 cycles were a sample-barcoded 5' primer and a J-beta primer mix. TCRdb passed the 5' RACE reads through MiXCR, listing each CDR3 protein once. The profile shows about 1.5 million distinct CDR3 sequences, about 42% of them singletons. This chain uses TRBV7-9 with TRBJ1-2; D remains unclear. Specimen: blood. The clonotype was recovered from a woman younger than 30 in good health. DNA of the CDR3: TGTGCCAGCAGCTTAGTGTCATATGGCTACACCTTC. Protein sequence: CASSLVSYGYTF.